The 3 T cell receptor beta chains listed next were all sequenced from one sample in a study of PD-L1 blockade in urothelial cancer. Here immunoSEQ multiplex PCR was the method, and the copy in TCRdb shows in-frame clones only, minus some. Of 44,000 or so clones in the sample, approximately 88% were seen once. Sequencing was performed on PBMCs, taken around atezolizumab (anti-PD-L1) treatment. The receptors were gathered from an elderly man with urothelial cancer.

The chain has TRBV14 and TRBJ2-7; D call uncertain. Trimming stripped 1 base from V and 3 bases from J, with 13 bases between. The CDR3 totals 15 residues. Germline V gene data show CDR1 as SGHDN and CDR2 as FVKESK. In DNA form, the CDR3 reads TGTGCCAGCAGCCAAGGGTTGGGCAGAAACTACGAGCAGTACTTC. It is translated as CASSQGLGRNYEQYF.

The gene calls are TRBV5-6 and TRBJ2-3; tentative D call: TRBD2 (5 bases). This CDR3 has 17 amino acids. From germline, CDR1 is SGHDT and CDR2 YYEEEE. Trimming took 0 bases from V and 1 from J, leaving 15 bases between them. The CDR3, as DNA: TGTGCCAGCAGCTTGGCTCGTTCAGGACTCGGCACAGATACGCAGTATTTT. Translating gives CASSLARSGLGTDTQYF.

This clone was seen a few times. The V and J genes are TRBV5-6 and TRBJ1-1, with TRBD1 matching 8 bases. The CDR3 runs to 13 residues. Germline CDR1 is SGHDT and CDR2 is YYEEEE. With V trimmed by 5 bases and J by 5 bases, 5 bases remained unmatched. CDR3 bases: TGTGCCAGCAGAAGAGACAGGGGAACTGAAGCTTTCTTT. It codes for CASRRDRGTEAFF.